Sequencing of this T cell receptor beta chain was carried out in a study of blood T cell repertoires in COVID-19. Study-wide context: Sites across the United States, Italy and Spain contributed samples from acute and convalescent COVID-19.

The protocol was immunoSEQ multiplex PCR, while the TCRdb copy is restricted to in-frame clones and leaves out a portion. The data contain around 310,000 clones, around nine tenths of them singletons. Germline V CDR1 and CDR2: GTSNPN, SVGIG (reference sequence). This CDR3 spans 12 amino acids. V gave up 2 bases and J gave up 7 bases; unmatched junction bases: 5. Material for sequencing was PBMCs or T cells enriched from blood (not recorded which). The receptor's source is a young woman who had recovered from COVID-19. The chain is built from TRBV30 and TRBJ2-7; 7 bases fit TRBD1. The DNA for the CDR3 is TGTGCCTGGAGTACAGGGGATCGGGAGCAGTACTTC. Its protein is CAWSTGDREQYF.